The clone carrying this TCR beta chain was recorded at least ten times. These data belong to a study of patients with pleural tuberculosis. One entry per CDR3 protein, called by TCRdb with MiXCR from the reads. The table records under 65,000 distinct CDR3 sequences, less than 9.5% of them present only once. This CDR3 has 16 amino acids. V trimming: 3 bases; J trimming: 2 bases; junction bases outside the gene matches: 4. This TCR came from a human donor with pleural tuberculosis. The chain employs TRBV7-1 and TRBJ2-3; 11 nucleotides agree with TRBD1. TRBV7-1 carries the ORF label, with uncertain function. CDR3 sequence reads: CASSSRTGGFTDTQYF. The CDR3 nucleotides are TGTGCCAGCAGCTCCAGGACAGGGGGCTTCACAGATACGCAGTATTTT.